This TCR beta chain emerged from a study of blood T cell repertoires in COVID-19. Recruitment covered some 25 US areas and drew participants whose ages spanned roughly 18 to 90 years. There are 14 residues in the CDR3. Trimming cost V 4 bases and J 1 base, with 11 bases left between them. The germline CDR1 and CDR2 sequences are SGHRS and YFSETQ. Repertoires were generated with immunoSEQ multiplex PCR, while TCRdb's copy carries only in-frame clones and drops some. Of approximately 300,000 clones listed, approximately 84% are singletons. The clonotype was recovered from a woman between 18 and 29 years old who had recovered from COVID-19. The specimen was PBMCs or T cells enriched from blood (not recorded which). The gene calls are TRBV5-1 and TRBJ1-1, with D possibly TRBD1 on 5 matching bases. The CDR3 nucleotides are TGCGCCAGCAGCCGCCCCGGACAGAACACTGAAGCTTTCTTT. The encoded protein is CASSRPGQNTEAFF. The entire variable domain, with the rest obtained from reference TRBV5-1 and TRBJ1-1, is as follows: KAGVTQTPRYLIKTRGQQVTLSCSPISGHRSVSWYQQTPGQGLQFLFEYFSETQRNKGNFPGRFSGRQFSNSRSEMNVSTLELGDSALYLCASSRPGQNTEAFFGQGTRLTVV.